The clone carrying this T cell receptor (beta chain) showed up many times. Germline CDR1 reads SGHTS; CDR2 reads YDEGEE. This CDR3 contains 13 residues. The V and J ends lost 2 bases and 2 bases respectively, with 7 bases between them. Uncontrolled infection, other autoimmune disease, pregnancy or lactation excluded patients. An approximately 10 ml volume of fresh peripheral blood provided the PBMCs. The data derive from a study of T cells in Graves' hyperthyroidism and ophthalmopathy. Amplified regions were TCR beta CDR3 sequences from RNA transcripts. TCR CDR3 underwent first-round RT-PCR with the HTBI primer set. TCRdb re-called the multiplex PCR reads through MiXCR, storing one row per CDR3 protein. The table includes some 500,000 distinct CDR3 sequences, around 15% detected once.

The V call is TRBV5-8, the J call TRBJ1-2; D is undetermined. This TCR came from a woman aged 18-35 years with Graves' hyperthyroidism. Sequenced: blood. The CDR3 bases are TGTGCCAGCAGCTTTCCTGGGAACTATGGCTACACCTTC. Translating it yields CASSFPGNYGYTF.